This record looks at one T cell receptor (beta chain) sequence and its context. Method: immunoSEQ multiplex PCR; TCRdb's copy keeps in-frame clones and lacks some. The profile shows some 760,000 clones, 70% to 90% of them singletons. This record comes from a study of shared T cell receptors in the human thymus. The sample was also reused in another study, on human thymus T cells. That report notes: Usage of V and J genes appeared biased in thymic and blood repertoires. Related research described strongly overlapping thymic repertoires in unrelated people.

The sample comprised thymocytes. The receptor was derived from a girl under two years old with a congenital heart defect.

DNA for the CDR3: TGCAGTGCTAGTTTCCGGGAACGGCAGTTCTTC. As protein: CSASFRERQFF. This chain links TRBV20-1 with TRBJ2-1; D is perhaps TRBD2 (5 bases). CDR1 DFQATT and CDR2 SNEGSKA come from the germline V gene (reference sequence). The CDR3 covers 11 residues. Trimming pared 3 bases from V and 12 bases from J, leaving 12 bases between.